Presented here are 12 T cell receptor beta chains from one specimen sequenced in a study of cytomegalovirus exposure and HLA in healthy donors. Primers for the PCR totalled 60 Vbeta and 13 Jbeta. The assay was immunoSEQ multiplex PCR, and TCRdb's table has in-frame clones only and misses some. The sample carries approximately 140,000 clones, nearly 90% recorded once. The sequenced sample consisted of PBMCs. Source of these receptors: a woman in her thirties or forties in good health and CMV-seronegative.

This sequence joins TRBV7-9 and TRBJ1-1, with D uncertain. V lost 7 bases and J lost 0, with 9 bases in between. CDR3 size: 13 residues. Germline CDR1 is SEHNR and CDR2 is FQNEAQ (reference sequence). CDR3 sequence reads: CASKNDMNTEAFF. The CDR3, as DNA: TGTGCCAGCAAGAATGACATGAACACTGAAGCTTTCTTT. Using reference TRBV7-9 and TRBJ1-1 for the parts outside the CDR3, the full variable domain is DTGVSQNPRHKITKRGQNVTFRCDPISEHNRLYWYRQTLGQGPEFLTYFQNEAQLEKSRLLSDRFSAERPKGSFSTLEIQRTEQGDSAMYLCASKNDMNTEAFFGQGTRLTVV.

The table lists this clone with a few counts. The chain combines TRBV5-6 with TRBJ2-3, with 11 bases that match TRBD2. The CDR3 sequence is 16 residues long. After removal of 4 bases from V and 2 bases from J, the junction contained 6 bases not matched to a gene. Germline V gene lookup returns CDR1 SGHDT and CDR2 YYEEEE. The CDR3 here is CASSRTSGLTTDTQYF. The CDR3 DNA reads TGTGCCAGCAGCCGGACTAGCGGGCTTACCACAGATACGCAGTATTTT. Using reference TRBV5-6 and TRBJ2-3 for the parts outside the CDR3, the full variable domain is DAGVTQSPTHLIKTRGQQVTLRCSPKSGHDTVSWYQQALGQGPQFIFQYYEEEERQRGNFPDRFSGHQFPNYSSELNVNALLLGDSALYLCASSRTSGLTTDTQYFGPGTRLTVL.

The chain couples TRBV5-4 to TRBJ1-6; TRBD1 might be the D (5 bases). The V end was cut by 3 bases, the J end by 6 bases, with 10 bases between. The CDR3 has 14 amino acids. Germline V gene sequence: CDR1 SGHNT, CDR2 YYREEE (reference sequence). CDR3 region: CASSYGGSNSPLHF. The CDR3 DNA sequence: TGTGCCAGCAGCTACGGGGGGAGTAATTCACCCCTCCACTTT.

The genes are TRBV6-5 and TRBJ2-7; D remains unclear. This CDR3 is built from 14 residues. Germline CDR1 reads MNHEY; CDR2 reads SVGAGI. V lost 2 bases and J 2 bases, leaving 10 bases between the germline ends. In DNA form, the CDR3 reads TGTGCCAGCAGTTACCCCCAGGTCGCCTACGAGCAGTACTTC. The encoded protein is CASSYPQVAYEQYF.

This chain uses TRBV5-1 with TRBJ2-1; 9 bases agree with TRBD2. This CDR3 is built from 15 residues. CDR1 SGHRS and CDR2 YFSETQ come from the germline V gene. With V trimmed by 4 bases and J by 1 base, 3 bases remained unmatched. The CDR3 sequence is CASSTLAGSYNEQFF. CDR3 bases: TGCGCCAGCAGCACCCTAGCGGGATCCTACAATGAGCAGTTCTTC.

The CDR3 nucleotides are TGTGCCAGCGGCGGGACAGGAAGTTCTCATACGCAGTATTTT. Translation gives CASGGTGSSHTQYF. The chain carries TRBV2 and TRBJ2-3; 8 bases map to TRBD1. The germline V gene encodes CDR1 SNHLY and CDR2 FYNNEI. After removal of 8 bases from V and 7 bases from J, the junction contained 11 bases not matched to a gene. This CDR3 is 14 amino acids long.

The V gene is TRBV7-6, the J gene TRBJ2-7; 13 nucleotides line up with TRBD2. Germline V gives CDR1 SGHVS, CDR2 FNYEAQ. The CDR3 runs to 16 residues. The junction had 4 bases not matched to a gene; V was cut back by 5 bases and J by 0 bases. In nucleotides, the CDR3 is TGTGCCAGCAGCCCGGGACTAGCGGGGAACTCCTACGAGCAGTACTTC. Its protein is CASSPGLAGNSYEQYF.

The chain links TRBV5-1 to TRBJ2-3, with 11 nucleotides matching TRBD1. J was trimmed by 5 bases and V by 5 bases; bases with no gene match: 13. The CDR3 is 17 amino acids. Germline V lookup: CDR1 SGHRS, CDR2 YFSETQ. The CDR3 is CASRDLRGQGAGDTQYF. The CDR3 DNA follows: TGCGCCAGCAGGGATCTTCGTGGACAGGGGGCAGGAGATACGCAGTATTTT.

J is TRBJ2-7 and V is TRBV5-1, with 7 bases aligning to TRBD1. The trim removed 3 bases at V and 0 bases at J, leaving 9 bases unmatched. CDR1 and CDR2 (germline): SGHRS, YFSETQ. The CDR3 consists of 16 residues. CDR3 amino acids: CASSSNTGASSYEQYF. The CDR3 DNA reads as TGCGCCAGCAGCTCGAATACAGGGGCCAGCTCCTACGAGCAGTACTTC.

This clone was seen once. The J gene is TRBJ1-2, the V gene TRBV5-6, with 9 bases aligning to TRBD1. V shed 2 bases and J 7 bases; nucleotides not matched to a gene: 12. Per the germline V gene, CDR1 is SGHDT and CDR2 is YYEEEE. This CDR3 has 16 residues. CDR3 amino acids: CASSLAGTGHFPGYTF. The CDR3 DNA follows: TGTGCCAGCAGCTTAGCCGGGACAGGGCATTTTCCTGGCTACACCTTC.

Here the CDR3 reads CASRTYRGEDTQYF. As DNA, the CDR3 is TGTGCCAGCAGGACTTACCGGGGTGAGGATACGCAGTATTTT. This chain uses TRBV28 with TRBJ2-3; a possible D gene is TRBD2 (5 bases). The CDR3 has 14 residues. Germline values: CDR1 MDHEN, CDR2 SYDVKM. The ends were cut back, 6 bases at V and 6 bases at J, with 16 bases in the middle.

This clone was counted once. The CDR3 loop is CASSSGTGVEQYF. The DNA for the CDR3 is TGTGCCAGCAGCTCCGGGACAGGGGTCGAGCAGTACTTC. This chain joins TRBV5-8 and TRBJ2-7; TRBD1 matches at 10 bases. CDR1 and CDR2 from the germline V gene are SGHTS and YDEGEE. V shed 3 bases, J shed 6 bases, and the junction held 3 bases outside the gene matches. The CDR3 has 13 residues.